The rows below give T cell receptor beta chains drawn from one sample of a study of post-analysis software for immune sequencing data. TCRdb passed the PCR reads through MiXCR, listing each CDR3 protein once. Of 750,000 to 950,000 distinct CDR3 sequences in the sample, about 53% were seen once. Sequencing used blood. All receptors come from a girl aged 10 to 17 with multiple sclerosis. CDR3s include the opening cysteine and the closing phenylalanine or tryptophan. The order of the fields is V gene, J gene, CDR3 protein.

TRBV20-1	TRBJ2-1	CSASRRGGKDEQFF
TRBV7-6	TRBJ2-1	CASSFHLAGDYNEQFF
TRBV9	TRBJ1-4	CASSAPLGGQGGEKLFF
TRBV5-4	TRBJ1-2	CASSSRTARASYGYTF
TRBV15	TRBJ2-2	CATSRVAPRGTGELFF
TRBV9	TRBJ2-1	CASSVDSGSHNEQFF
TRBV12-3/TRBV12-4	TRBJ2-5	CASSLVKGPGETQYF
TRBV5-1	TRBJ2-7	CASSLGGWEKYEQYF
TRBV7-2	TRBJ2-7	CASSLGAFGYEQYF
TRBV30	TRBJ1-6	CAWDRGRSSRSPLHF
TRBV20-1	TRBJ2-7	CSAKDWTSYEQYF
TRBV20-1	TRBJ2-1	CSARPLAGDRSYNEQFF
TRBV20-1	TRBJ2-7	CSARDSGTGLYEQYF
TRBV12-3/TRBV12-4	TRBJ2-7	CASSPDHWDSNFHEQYF
TRBV29-1	TRBJ2-1	CSVDGDGEYNEQFF
TRBV7-2	TRBJ2-3	CASSPKGLAGPTGTQYF
TRBV6-6	TRBJ1-2	CASSPGQGIRGYTF
TRBV20-1	TRBJ2-1	CSARIPRDYNEQFF
TRBV12-3/TRBV12-4	TRBJ1-1	CASSLSVAVTEAFF
TRBV7-9	TRBJ1-1	CASSFSRQGGMNTEAFF
TRBV6-5	.	CASSYSTQDPTGGHIQYF
TRBV24-1	TRBJ1-2	CATSDTGFGYGYTF
TRBV6-1	TRBJ1-2	CASSRDSYGYTF
TRBV25-1	TRBJ1-4	CASSEIGGNEKLFF
TRBV12-3/TRBV12-4	TRBJ1-5	CASSLRTGGMGQPQHF
TRBV29-1	TRBJ2-3	CSVGASGGRTDTQYF
TRBV20-1	TRBJ2-5	CSARKNDRVAQETQYF
TRBV3-1	TRBJ2-7	CASTSQGIGYEQYF
TRBV29-1	TRBJ2-5	CSVEWVQKETQYF
TRBV4-2	TRBJ2-5	CASSQGTGGSEIGETQYF
TRBV29-1	TRBJ1-4	CSVHSDEKLFF
TRBV3-1	TRBJ2-1	CASSQGQGDNEQFF
TRBV6-5	TRBJ2-7	CASSKLAGVNEQYF
TRBV7-8	TRBJ1-2	CASSLGLSYGCTF
TRBV3-1	TRBJ1-1	CASSQRRGGTEAFF
TRBV20-1	TRBJ1-5	CSASLGAGGQPQHF
TRBV10-3	TRBJ1-5	CAISENQQGLNQPQHF
TRBV5-1	TRBJ2-3	CATGTFNTDTQYF
TRBV2	TRBJ2-1	CASSETGSLPQKYNEQFF
TRBV5-1	TRBJ2-1	CASSLTLTGVSNEQFF
TRBV20-1	TRBJ1-1	CSSGGTDAFF
TRBV7-3	TRBJ2-3	CASSATRTSDNTQYF
TRBV3-1	TRBJ1-1	CASTLDSAGTEAFF
TRBV10-3	TRBJ2-5	CAISDPVVGETQYF
TRBV5-1	.	CASSPGDSETYEQYF
TRBV13	TRBJ1-4	CASSRPEEKLFF
TRBV6-5	TRBJ1-2	CASSYRRGIGGYGYTF
TRBV5-1	TRBJ2-5	CASRRWASGGFQETQYF
TRBV20-1	TRBJ2-7	CSARLQGYEQYF
TRBV6-4	TRBJ2-1	CASSGVGTSNEQFF
TRBV5-1	.	CASSLGGTPREQYF
TRBV6-6	TRBJ2-7	CAVRDRVAYEQYF
TRBV20-1	TRBJ2-7	CSASGGSHEQYF
TRBV30	TRBJ1-5	CAWGTGFDQPQHF
TRBV7-8	TRBJ2-7	CASSLEGSGRQHFYEQYF
TRBV5-1	TRBJ2-7	CASSFEWASSYEQYF
TRBV20-1	TRBJ2-3	CSAIFLAGGTDTQYF
TRBV12-3/TRBV12-4	TRBJ2-3	CASSSGVADTQYF
TRBV29-1	TRBJ2-1	CSVATVTGLSYNEQFF